The 16 T cell receptor beta chains listed next were all sequenced from one sample in a study of T cell repertoires in cytomegalovirus infection. One entry per CDR3 protein, called by TCRdb with MiXCR from the reads. The table records around 530,000 distinct CDR3 sequences, approximately 25% of them present only once. Sequencing used PBMCs. The receptors shown here come from a human donor in good health (CMV status not recorded). Some clones in this sample may be carry-over from other donors' samples.

V and J are TRBV27 and TRBJ2-3, with D possibly matching TRBD2 (6 bases). Germline V gene data show CDR1 as MNHEY and CDR2 as SMNVEV (reference sequence). Trimming took off 5 bases at V and 2 bases at J, with 14 bases between the two ends. This CDR3 has 15 amino acids. The CDR3 sequence: CASSPSGYYTDTQYF. CDR3 coding DNA: TGTGCCAGCAGTCCCAGCGGGTACTACACAGATACGCAGTATTTT.

The table lists this clonotype with a few counts. The gene calls are TRBV12-3 or TRBV12-4 and TRBJ1-6; unclear D gene. The CDR3 has 22 amino acids. V gave up 4 bases and J gave up 1 base, with 29 bases separating them. CDR3 protein: CASSSSENLRSILLSYNSPLHF. The CDR3 nucleotides read TGTGCCAGCAGTTCTAGTGAGAACCTCCGAAGTATCTTGTTATCCTATAATTCACCCCTCCACTTT.

The chain has TRBV5-4 and TRBJ1-1, with a tentative D call TRBD1 (5 bases). Between the trimmed V and J ends, which lost 4 bases and 4 bases, there was a span of 11 bases. Germline V gene lookup returns CDR1 SGHNT and CDR2 YYREEE (reference sequence). This CDR3 has 13 residues. In DNA, the CDR3 is TGTGCCAGCAGCCATTCAGGGCTCACTGAAGCTTTCTTT. Translated: CASSHSGLTEAFF.

This rearrangement joins TRBV2 to TRBJ1-1; D ambiguous. Trimming took off 4 bases at V and 7 bases at J, with 13 bases between the two ends. The germline V gene has CDR1 SNHLY and CDR2 FYNNEI. This CDR3 has 13 residues. CDR3 residues: CASSVGFGSEAFF. CDR3 in DNA: TGTGCCAGCAGTGTGGGTTTTGGGAGTGAAGCTTTCTTT.

This clonotype occurred a few times. V and J are TRBV12-3 or TRBV12-4 and TRBJ1-4; D remains unclear. This CDR3 is built from 12 residues. Trimming cost V 0 bases and J 7 bases, with 3 bases left between them. The CDR3 region has the DNA TGTGCCAGCAGTTTAGCGGCTGAAAAACTGTTTTTT. Its translation is CASSLAAEKLFF.

This clonotype was observed a handful of times. V and J are TRBV19 and TRBJ2-1, with D unclear. Germline V gene data show CDR1 as LNHDA and CDR2 as SQIVND (reference sequence). V gave up 2 bases and J gave up 8 bases, with 7 bases separating them. This CDR3 has 12 residues. The CDR3 DNA follows: TGTGCCAGTAGTATATTCGTACATGAGCAGTTCTTC. It is translated as CASSIFVHEQFF.

The gene calls are TRBV20-1 and TRBJ1-1; D may be TRBD1 (5 bases). The CDR3 consists of 12 residues. Trimming left V 4 bases short and J 10 bases short, with 16 bases between. Germline lookup yields CDR1 DFQATT and CDR2 SNEGSKA (reference sequence). CDR3 residues: CSATRDLTGAFF. As DNA, the CDR3 is TGCAGTGCTACCCGGGACCTGACGGGAGCTTTCTTT.

This clonotype was observed a few times. The rearrangement uses TRBV28 and TRBJ1-3; no definite D call. V lost 3 bases to trimming and J lost 2 bases, with 11 bases between them. The CDR3 is made up of 15 amino acids. Germline CDR1 is MDHEN and CDR2 is SYDVKM. This chain's CDR3 is CASSLHSSAGNTIYF. Here the CDR3 DNA reads TGTGCCAGCAGTTTGCATTCGTCAGCTGGAAACACCATATATTTT.

This clonotype was recorded a few times. CDR3 DNA: TGTGCCATCAGTCTTAACCCTACGGGAGGGCCGGTTGAGCAGTTCTTC. Protein product: CAISLNPTGGPVEQFF. This chain connects TRBV10-3 to TRBJ2-1, with 8 bases aligning to TRBD2. The CDR3 is made up of 16 amino acids. Trimming took 5 bases from V and 9 from J; bases not matched to a gene: 15. Per the germline V gene, CDR1 is ENHRY and CDR2 is SYGVKD.

This clonotype was seen only a few times. This sequence joins TRBV10-3 and TRBJ1-5, with D possibly being TRBD1 (5 bases). Germline-derived CDR1 and CDR2 are ENHRY and SYGVKD. The V gene lost 2 bases and the J gene lost 4 bases, with 12 bases spanning the gap. This CDR3 has 15 residues. Here the CDR3 reads CAISEAPGQNQPQHF. In nucleotides, the CDR3 is TGTGCCATCAGTGAGGCACCGGGGCAAAATCAGCCCCAGCATTTT.

The chain uses TRBV20-1 and TRBJ2-7, with D unresolved. The V end was cut by 7 bases, the J end by 4 bases, with 14 bases between. CDR1 and CDR2 from the germline V gene are DFQATT and SNEGSKA (reference sequence). CDR3 size: 12 residues. The CDR3 reads CSGKPDGYEQYF. CDR3 in DNA: TGCAGTGGGAAGCCGGACGGTTACGAGCAGTACTTC.

This clonotype was recorded a few times. V usage is TRBV4-1 and J usage is TRBJ1-2; TRBD1 agrees at 9 bases. The ends lost 1 base at V and 3 bases at J; junction bases unmatched: 0. There are 14 residues in the CDR3. Germline-derived CDR1 and CDR2 are MGHRA and YSYEKL. DNA for the CDR3: TGCGCCAGCAGCCAAGGGGACAGGGACTATGGCTACACCTTC. This encodes CASSQGDRDYGYTF.

This clonotype has at least ten counts. The CDR3 DNA reads as TGTGCCAGCAGTACTAGCGTGTCTAGCACAGATACGCAGTATTTT. It yields the protein CASSTSVSSTDTQYF. This chain uses TRBV7-3 with TRBJ2-3, with 7 bases aligning to TRBD2. V lost 6 bases and J lost 0; bases outside the gene matches: 6. Germline V gene lookup returns CDR1 SGHTA and CDR2 FQGTGA. The CDR3 runs to 15 residues.

The chain has TRBV5-1 and TRBJ1-3, with D hard to call. This CDR3 comprises 13 residues. V was trimmed by 2 bases and J by 8 bases, leaving 11 bases between them. CDR1 and CDR2 from the germline V gene are SGHRS and YFSETQ. This CDR3 reads CASSFNMDDTIYF. CDR3 coding DNA: TGCGCCAGCAGCTTCAACATGGACGACACCATATATTTT.

This sequence joins TRBV11-2 and TRBJ2-7; no definite D call. The length of the CDR3 is 13 residues. V lost 3 bases and J lost 6, with 12 bases in between. Germline V gene sequence: CDR1 SGHAT, CDR2 FQNNGV. CDR3 DNA: TGTGCCAGCAGCTTCTCTCCGGCAGCCGAGCAGTACGTC. This translates into CASSFSPAAEQYV.

V is TRBV20-1 and J is TRBJ2-5; a weak D match, TRBD2 (5 bases). Trimming stripped 3 bases from V and 4 bases from J, with 9 bases between. Germline V gives CDR1 DFQATT, CDR2 SNEGSKA (reference sequence). This CDR3 has 12 residues. The CDR3 region is CSASSDGETQYF. CDR3 nucleotide sequence: TGCAGTGCTAGTAGCGATGGAGAGACCCAGTACTTC.